This T cell receptor (beta chain) was found in a study of cytomegalovirus exposure and HLA in healthy donors. The wider study: Out of about 179 million T cells, an earlier analysis found more than 95 million unique TCR beta sequences in total.

PCR primers comprised 60 Vbeta and 13 Jbeta primers. TCRdb's copy holds only in-frame clones and misses some; the assay was immunoSEQ multiplex PCR. The table has under 150,000 clones, about 61% seen once. The germline gives CDR1 DFQATT, CDR2 SNEGSKA (reference sequence). V was clipped by 4 bases and J by 3 bases, with 4 bases between them. This CDR3 is built from 10 residues. This chain links TRBV20-1 with TRBJ2-7, with D uncertain. This TCR was recovered from a woman aged 40 to 55 in good health and CMV-seronegative. The sequenced sample consisted of PBMCs. The CDR3 reads CSATGYEQYF. CDR3 bases: TGCAGTGCTACGGGCTACGAGCAGTACTTC.